One T cell receptor beta chain is described in this entry. Its recognized antigen is unknown. No much larger clonotype is one base removed from it; base qualities were not supplied. Libraries came from the immunoSEQ multiplex PCR assay. Deep sequencing of rearranged TCR beta loci, alongside multiparametric flow cytometry, was used to profile T cell repertoires. TCRdb carries this immuneACCESS record with in-frame sequences only. Its versions omit some clonotypes, under half of them owing to an unresolved V gene in the studies checked, with the rest unexplained. The sample has just over 30,000 clones on record, 85% to 95% of them singletons. Under 0.9% of the sample lies in the top ten. The sample originates from a study of lymphopenia after photon versus proton radiotherapy (dated by TCRdb to between 2018 and 2020). Regarding the research as a whole: The immunological effects of photon versus proton radiation therapy were compared in patients with gastrointestinal tumors who developed high-grade lymphopenia. The cohort comprised approximately 21 patients with gastrointestinal tumors who received either photon or proton therapy and then developed lymphopenia. The study aimed to characterize how the two radiation modalities differ in their impact on the immune system. Study-wide conclusions, independent of this receptor: Across the cohort, among patients who died, a greater drop in TCR diversity after the nadir was inversely correlated with overall survival time. The survival association was assessed only in patients who died, and the authors presented better survival with proton therapy as a possibility rather than a demonstrated result. Relative stability during treatment was observed in proton-treated patients, whereas loss of naive T cells and TCR diversity and gain of effector/memory populations were observed in photon-treated patients. After the lymphocyte count nadir, oligoclonal expansion, especially of CD8+ Temra cells, was observed in photon-treated repertoires, and the drop in diversity was driven by this expansion.

CDR3 length: 15 amino acids, cysteine to phenylalanine. CDR3 DNA only is kept here, 45 bases in frame from base 1. CDR1 SGHDT and CDR2 YYEEEE were looked up in the germline V gene. V loses 4 bases of germline sequence and J loses 0 bases, and the interval between the two ends is 13 bases. The receptor comes from a woman between 45 and 60 years old with cholangiocarcinoma. The chain uses TRBV5-6 and TRBJ1-1; D gene: possibly TRBD1, on 6 matching bases. The sample was peripheral blood, taken from a patient treated with photon-based radiotherapy. The sequence in DNA is TGTGCCAGCAGCCGTACAGGGCGGTTGAACACTGAAGCTTTCTTT. This yields the protein CASSRTGRLNTEAFF. With the rest looked up from the reference TRBV5-6 and TRBJ1-1 genes rather than sequenced, the full variable domain is DAGVTQSPTHLIKTRGQQVTLRCSPKSGHDTVSWYQQALGQGPQFIFQYYEEEERQRGNFPDRFSGHQFPNYSSELNVNALLLGDSALYLCASSRTGRLNTEAFFGQGTRLTVV.